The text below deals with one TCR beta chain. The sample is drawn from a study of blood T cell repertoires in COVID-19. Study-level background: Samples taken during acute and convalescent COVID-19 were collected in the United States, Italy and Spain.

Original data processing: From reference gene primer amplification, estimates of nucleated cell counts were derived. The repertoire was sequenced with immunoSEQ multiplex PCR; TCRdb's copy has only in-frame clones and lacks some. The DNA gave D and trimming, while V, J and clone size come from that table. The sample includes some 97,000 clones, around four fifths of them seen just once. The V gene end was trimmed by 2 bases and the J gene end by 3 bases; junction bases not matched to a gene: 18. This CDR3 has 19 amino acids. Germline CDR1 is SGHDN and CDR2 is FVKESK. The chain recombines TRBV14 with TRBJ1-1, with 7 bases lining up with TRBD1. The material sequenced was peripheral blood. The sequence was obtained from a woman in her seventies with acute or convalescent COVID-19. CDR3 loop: CASSQSSGGFFLKDTEAFF. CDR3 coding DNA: TGTGCCAGCAGCCAAAGCTCAGGGGGTTTCTTCTTGAAGGACACTGAAGCTTTCTTT. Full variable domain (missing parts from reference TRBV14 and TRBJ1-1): EAGVTQFPSHSVIEKGQTVTLRCDPISGHDNLYWYRRVMGKEIKFLLHFVKESKQDESGMPNNRFLAERTGGTYSTLKVQPAELEDSGVYFCASSQSSGGFFLKDTEAFFGQGTRLTVV.